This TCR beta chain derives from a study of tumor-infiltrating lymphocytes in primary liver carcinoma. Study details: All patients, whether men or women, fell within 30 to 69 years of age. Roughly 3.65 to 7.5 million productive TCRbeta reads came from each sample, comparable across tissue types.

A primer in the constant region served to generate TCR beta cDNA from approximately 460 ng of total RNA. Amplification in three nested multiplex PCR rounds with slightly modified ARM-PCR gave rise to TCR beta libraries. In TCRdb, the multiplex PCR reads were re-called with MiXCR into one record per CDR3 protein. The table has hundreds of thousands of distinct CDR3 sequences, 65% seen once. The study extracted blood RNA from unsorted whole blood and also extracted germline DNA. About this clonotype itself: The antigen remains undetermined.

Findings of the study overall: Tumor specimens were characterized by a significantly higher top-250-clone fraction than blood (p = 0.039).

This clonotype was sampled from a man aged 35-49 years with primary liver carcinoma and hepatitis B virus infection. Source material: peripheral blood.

The CDR3 nucleotides are TGTGCCAGCTGCTCCCAGGGGGCCGGGACCCAGTACTTC. Residues: CASCSQGAGTQYF. The V and J genes are TRBV7-9 and TRBJ2-5, with 8 bases lining up with TRBD1. Germline V gene sequence: CDR1 SEHNR, CDR2 FQNEAQ (reference sequence). Trimming removed 8 bases from V and 7 bases from J; junction bases left unmatched: 9. CDR3 size: 13 residues.